This entry lists 12 T cell receptor beta chains sequenced from one sample in a study of TIL therapy for anti-PD-1-resistant metastatic lung cancer. The libraries were made with immunoSEQ v3. Sequencing used immunoSEQ multiplex PCR; TCRdb keeps in-frame clones, though not all of them. The sample lists approximately 87,000 clones; around three fifths were seen once. Time point noted: pre-treatment sample, taken before nivolumab and TIL therapy. The tumor samples were excised metastases, mostly pleural nodules or supraclavicular lymph nodes. This sample comprised tumor tissue, obtained at baseline. These receptors were taken from a person between 30 and 80 years old with non-small cell lung cancer.

In this sample, this clone turned up a few times. This rearrangement joins TRBV18 to TRBJ2-7; 7 bases match TRBD1. V trimming: 5 bases; J trimming: 6 bases; junction bases outside the gene matches: 10. CDR1 and CDR2 from the germline V gene are KGHSH and LQKENI. The CDR3 extends over 14 amino acids. The CDR3 nucleotides are TGTGCCAGCTCATTATACGACAGGGCCTCCGAGCAGTACTTC. Its protein is CASSLYDRASEQYF.

V and J are TRBV21-1 and TRBJ2-5. TRBV21-1 is marked as a pseudogene. The CDR3 is 15 amino acids. The CDR3 DNA follows: TGTGCCAGCAGCAAAGCCCCGGACGCACAAGAGACCCAGTACTTC. It codes for CASSKAPDAQETQYF.

The chain carries TRBV27 and TRBJ2-2; TRBD1 agrees at 7 bases. Trimming at V came to 6 bases and at J to 5 bases, leaving 15 bases not matched to a gene. The CDR3 is 17 amino acids. The germline V gene has CDR1 MNHEY and CDR2 SMNVEV (reference sequence). CDR3 in amino acids: CASSYSKTGSVTGELFF. In nucleotides, the CDR3 is TGTGCCAGCAGCTACTCTAAGACAGGGAGCGTGACCGGGGAGCTGTTTTTT.

This clone was seen only once. The J gene is TRBJ1-6, the V gene TRBV9; D might be TRBD1 (5 bases). CDR3 size: 14 residues. V was shortened by 3 bases and J by 6 bases, with 10 bases between the two germline ends. Germline CDR1 SGDLS, CDR2 YYNGEE. CDR3 residues: CASSAGTLNSPLHF. The CDR3, as DNA: TGTGCCAGCAGCGCAGGGACGCTTAATTCACCCCTCCACTTT.

The chain employs TRBV5-5 and TRBJ2-6, with D perhaps TRBD1 or TRBD2 (7 bases each). V was cut by 7 bases and J by 0 bases, with 17 bases left in between. CDR3 length equals 17 residues. In germline, CDR1 is SGHKS, CDR2 YYEKEE (reference sequence). In DNA form, the CDR3 reads TGTGCCAGCTTCCGACAGGGACTAAGCTCTGGGGCCAACGTCCTGACTTTC. It encodes CASFRQGLSSGANVLTF.

This sequence joins TRBV9 and TRBJ1-5, with a possible D match to TRBD1 (5 bases). This CDR3 comprises 13 residues. Germline assignment: CDR1 SGDLS and CDR2 YYNGEE. The V gene lost 4 bases and the J gene lost 5 bases, with 10 bases spanning the gap. DNA for the CDR3: TGTGCCAGCAGCCACGGGGGGGATCAGCCCCAGCATTTT. Amino acid sequence: CASSHGGDQPQHF. The variable domain in full, with the rest retrieved from reference TRBV9 and TRBJ1-5, is DSGVTQTPKHLITATGQRVTLRCSPRSGDLSVYWYQQSLDQGLQFLIQYYNGEERAKGNILERFSAQQFPDLHSELNLSSLELGDSALYFCASSHGGDQPQHFGDGTRLSIL.

The CDR3 loop is CASSTKFSTSTDTQYF. CDR3 DNA: TGTGCCAGCAGTACCAAATTTAGTACTAGCACAGATACGCAGTATTTT. The chain couples TRBV2 to TRBJ2-3; the D is unclear. Trimming cost V 5 bases and J 0 bases, with 15 bases left between them. Germline V gene lookup returns CDR1 SNHLY and CDR2 FYNNEI. The CDR3 is 16 amino acids. Drawing the rest from reference TRBV2 and TRBJ2-3, the complete variable domain is EPEVTQTPSHQVTQMGQEVILRCVPISNHLYFYWYRQILGQKVEFLVSFYNNEISEKSEIFDDQFSVERPDGSNFTLKIRSTKLEDSAMYFCASSTKFSTSTDTQYFGPGTRLTVL.

V is TRBV5-5 and J is TRBJ2-6; the D gene is possibly TRBD1 (6 bases). Germline V lookup: CDR1 SGHKS, CDR2 YYEKEE (reference sequence). V lost 5 bases to trimming and J lost 1 base, with 22 bases between them. The CDR3 is 19 residues long. The CDR3 DNA follows: TGTGCCAGCAGTTCCAACAGGGTTCTAGCTTGGTCTGGGGCCAACGTCCTGACTTTC. Translating gives CASSSNRVLAWSGANVLTF.

The genes are TRBV27 and TRBJ1-5; D is undetermined. Germline CDR1 is MNHEY and CDR2 is SMNVEV (reference sequence). The V and J ends lost 3 bases and 6 bases respectively, with 12 bases between them. This CDR3 is 14 amino acids long. CDR3: CASSLGGGIQPQHF. The CDR3 coding sequence is TGTGCCAGCAGTTTGGGTGGTGGGATTCAGCCCCAGCATTTT.

This rearrangement joins TRBV6-5 to TRBJ1-2, with D perhaps TRBD1 (5 bases). This CDR3 has 14 residues. The V and J ends lost 2 bases and 1 base respectively, with 8 bases between them. CDR1 MNHEY and CDR2 SVGAGI come from the germline V gene. The CDR3 DNA follows: TGTGCCAGCAGTTACAGGGGCTTTAACTATGGCTACACCTTC. Its protein product is CASSYRGFNYGYTF.

The chain carries TRBV7-9 and TRBJ2-7, with TRBD2 identical over 7 bases. The CDR3 totals 11 residues. The germline V gene has CDR1 SEHNR and CDR2 FQNEAQ (reference sequence). Germline trimming cut 8 bases from V and 3 bases from J; bases unmatched to any gene: 1. CDR3 sequence (DNA): TGTGCCAGCGGCGGGGGCTACGAGCAGTACTTC. As protein: CASGGGYEQYF.

The chain carries TRBV4-1 and TRBJ2-3, with D possibly TRBD2 on 5 matching bases. Trimming shortened V by 2 bases and J by 4 bases, and 10 bases separated the two germline ends. Germline V gene lookup returns CDR1 MGHRA and CDR2 YSYEKL. This CDR3 spans 14 amino acids. The DNA of the CDR3 is TGCGCCAGCAGCCAACCCGGAGGTTCAGATACGCAGTATTTT. This translates into CASSQPGGSDTQYF.